This entry describes one T cell receptor beta chain. This entry is derived from a study of shared clonotypes between healthy human individuals. Libraries were prepared by immunoSEQ multiplex PCR; TCRdb keeps only in-frame clonotypes and omits some of them. Of about 1,500,000 clones in the sample, more than 95% were seen once. The CDR3 is made up of 16 amino acids. The V segment lost 4 bases and the J segment 3 bases; nucleotides outside the gene matches: 7. The germline V gene encodes CDR1 ENHRY and CDR2 SYGVKD. The receptor's source is a man between 25 and 39 years old in good health. This rearrangement joins TRBV10-3 to TRBJ2-1; 9 positions agree with TRBD2. The sequencing sample was made of naive CD4+ T cells sorted from blood. As to subset: CD45RA+ positively selected. CDR3 in amino acids: CAISVSGSEHYNEQFF. CDR3 DNA: TGTGCCATCAGTGTTAGCGGGAGTGAACACTACAATGAGCAGTTCTTC.